Below are 21 T cell receptor beta chains sequenced from a single sample in a study of shared clonotypes between healthy human individuals. The method was immunoSEQ multiplex PCR; TCRdb's version includes in-frame clones alone and lacks a portion of them. The data show around 1.6 million clones, 98% seen once. Sequencing input: naive CD4+ T cells sorted from blood. Sample subset: CD45RA+ positively selected. The origin of the receptors is a man younger than 40 in good health.

This clone has just one count. V is TRBV10-3 and J is TRBJ2-3, with D perhaps matching TRBD2 (5 bases). Germline assignment: CDR1 ENHRY and CDR2 SYGVKD. V lost 5 bases to trimming and J lost 0 bases, with 15 bases between them. CDR3 size: 16 residues. The CDR3 nucleotides read TGTGCCATCAGTCCCCTTTCTGGGAGTAGCACAGATACGCAGTATTTT. Amino acid sequence: CAISPLSGSSTDTQYF.

This clone came up once. This chain links TRBV9 with TRBJ2-1, with 12 positions matching TRBD2. In germline, CDR1 is SGDLS, CDR2 YYNGEE. With 0 bases clipped from V and 4 bases from J, the junction kept 11 bases outside the gene matches. The CDR3 has 19 amino acids. The CDR3 reads CASSVASSGRGGIYNEQFF. The CDR3 DNA is TGTGCCAGCAGCGTAGCGTCTAGCGGGAGGGGGGGAATTTACAATGAGCAGTTCTTC.

The chain recombines TRBV2 with TRBJ2-5; 8 nucleotides align to TRBD2. The germline V gene encodes CDR1 SNHLY and CDR2 FYNNEI. V gave up 2 bases and J gave up 5 bases; unmatched junction bases: 4. The CDR3 length is 14 residues. As DNA, the CDR3 is TGTGCCAGCAGTGAAATCGCGGGAGGTGAGACCCAGTACTTC. It yields the protein CASSEIAGGETQYF.

This clone was seen only once. V is TRBV6-5 and J is TRBJ2-1; D is possibly TRBD1 (6 bases). Germline-derived CDR1 and CDR2 are MNHEY and SVGAGI. Between the trimmed V and J ends, which lost 6 bases and 6 bases, there was a span of 15 bases. The length of the CDR3 is 14 residues. The CDR3 DNA follows: TGTGCCAGCAGCGGTGGGGCAGGGGTCAATGAGCAGTTCTTC. Translation: CASSGGAGVNEQFF.

This sequence joins TRBV7-8 and TRBJ2-2, with D possibly TRBD2 on 6 matching bases. The germline CDR1 and CDR2 sequences are SGHVS and FQNEAQ. With 8 bases removed from V and 1 base from J, the gap between germline ends came to 14 bases. This CDR3 has 15 amino acids. The CDR3 here is CASPNSGQNTGELFF. The CDR3 region has the DNA TGTGCCAGCCCGAATAGCGGACAGAACACCGGGGAGCTGTTTTTT.

The chain carries TRBV19 and TRBJ2-1; perhaps TRBD1 as D (6 bases). CDR3 size: 17 residues. V was pared by 4 bases and J by 4 bases, with 20 bases between. Germline CDR1 and CDR2: LNHDA and SQIVND (reference sequence). CDR3 sequence reads: CASSTDSGTLGYNEQFF. As DNA, the CDR3 is TGTGCCAGTAGTACAGATTCCGGGACACTTGGATACAATGAGCAGTTCTTC.

V and J are TRBV27 and TRBJ2-7; D gene uncertain. This CDR3 region has 12 residues. Trimming removed 3 bases at V and 6 bases at J, with 9 bases between. Germline V gene lookup returns CDR1 MNHEY and CDR2 SMNVEV (reference sequence). The CDR3 nucleotides read TGTGCCAGCAGTTTTCGGCACTCCGAGCAGTACTTC. It is translated as CASSFRHSEQYF.

The rearrangement uses TRBV2 and TRBJ2-7; no firm D call. Germline V gene lookup returns CDR1 SNHLY and CDR2 FYNNEI. This CDR3 spans 13 amino acids. V was shortened by 10 bases and J by 2 bases, with 15 bases between the two germline ends. Written as DNA, the CDR3 is TGTGCCACCTCTTGGGCACAAGCCTACGAGCAGTACTTC. It yields the protein CATSWAQAYEQYF.

This clone was observed a single time. V is TRBV10-3 and J is TRBJ2-3; 8 positions agree with TRBD1. Germline V gene sequence: CDR1 ENHRY, CDR2 SYGVKD. Germline trimming cut 6 bases from V and 5 bases from J; bases unmatched to any gene: 10. This CDR3 contains 15 residues. CDR3 sequence (DNA): TGTGCCATCAGCCTGGCAGGGGGCTTTGTAGATACGCAGTATTTT. Protein sequence: CAISLAGGFVDTQYF.

CDR3 loop: CASSPPDRGSGNTIYF. The CDR3 region has the DNA TGTGCCAGCAGCCCTCCCGACAGGGGGTCTGGAAACACCATATATTTT. The chain uses TRBV28 and TRBJ1-3; 9 bases fit TRBD1. The V segment lost 6 bases and the J segment 1 base; nucleotides outside the gene matches: 7. The CDR3 spans 16 residues. The germline CDR1 and CDR2 sequences are MDHEN and SYDVKM.

The chain employs TRBV4-3 and TRBJ1-2, with 11 bases fitting TRBD1. J was trimmed by 5 bases and V by 1 base; bases with no gene match: 9. This CDR3 contains 17 residues. Germline V gives CDR1 LGHNA, CDR2 YSLEER. In DNA form, the CDR3 reads TGCGCCAGCAGCCAAGGAATCGGGACAGGGGGATTTTATGGCTACACCTTC. Its protein product is CASSQGIGTGGFYGYTF.

This chain connects TRBV2 to TRBJ1-2; TRBD1 agrees at 10 bases. This CDR3 contains 16 residues. Germline values: CDR1 SNHLY, CDR2 FYNNEI. The V and J ends lost 9 bases and 0 bases, in that order; junction bases with no gene match: 10. The CDR3 sequence: CASSPDRGPPNYGYTF. The CDR3 DNA reads TGTGCCAGTTCCCCAGACAGGGGGCCCCCTAACTATGGCTACACCTTC. Full variable domain (remainder filled in from reference TRBV2 and TRBJ1-2): EPEVTQTPSHQVTQMGQEVILRCVPISNHLYFYWYRQILGQKVEFLVSFYNNEISEKSEIFDDQFSVERPDGSNFTLKIRSTKLEDSAMYFCASSPDRGPPNYGYTFGSGTRLTVV.

As concerns this clone: Distinct nucleotide sequences in the sample also encode this CDR3. The chain recombines TRBV28 with TRBJ1-1; 7 bases fit TRBD1. CDR1 is MDHEN, CDR2 SYDVKM, per germline. The CDR3 loop spans 14 amino acids. Trimming cost V 2 bases and J 1 base; bases outside gene matches: 1. CDR3 amino acids: CASSLPGGNTEAFF. The CDR3 bases are TGTGCCAGCAGTTTACCAGGGGGGAACACTGAAGCTTTCTTT.

Worth noting for this clone: The sample has other DNA sequences that encode this CDR3 too. J is TRBJ2-1 and V is TRBV5-1, with TRBD1 matching over 11 bases. The CDR3 consists of 18 residues. Germline CDR1 and CDR2: SGHRS and YFSETQ. V dropped 4 bases and J dropped 3; count of bases not matched to a gene: 12. The CDR3 nucleotides are TGCGCCAGCAGCCTAGGGACAGGGGGTGGGTTAGGCTACAATGAGCAGTTCTTC. It encodes CASSLGTGGGLGYNEQFF.

This clone was counted a single time. This chain links TRBV12-5 with TRBJ1-2, with D possibly matching TRBD1 (5 bases). This CDR3 is built from 14 residues. Per germline, CDR1 LGHNT and CDR2 FRNRAP. V lost 0 bases, J lost 6 bases, and 11 bases lay in between. CDR3 residues: CASGLVFGGNGYTF. Here the CDR3 DNA reads TGTGCTAGTGGTTTGGTATTTGGGGGTAATGGCTACACCTTC. The entire variable domain, with the rest obtained from reference TRBV12-5 and TRBJ1-2, is as follows: DARVTQTPRHKVTEMGQEVTMRCQPILGHNTVFWYRQTMMQGLELLAYFRNRAPLDDSGMPKDRFSAEMPDATLATLKIQPSEPRDSAVYFCASGLVFGGNGYTFGSGTRLTVV.

This chain connects TRBV7-9 to TRBJ2-3; D call uncertain. Germline CDR1 and CDR2: SEHNR and FQNEAQ (reference sequence). Trimming left V 2 bases short and J 6 bases short, with 12 bases between. The CDR3 totals 14 residues. The CDR3 nucleotides are TGTGCCAGCAGCTTATACGAACTGATCGATACGCAGTATTTT. Translation gives CASSLYELIDTQYF.

The chain links TRBV4-3 to TRBJ1-2, with unresolved D. Germline V gene lookup returns CDR1 LGHNA and CDR2 YSLEER. Trimming took 4 bases from V and 4 from J, leaving 10 bases between them. The CDR3 is made up of 13 amino acids. The CDR3 here is CASSRGGGYGYTF. The DNA of the CDR3 is TGCGCCAGCAGCCGAGGAGGTGGCTATGGCTACACCTTC.

The chain joins TRBV5-6 to TRBJ2-3; 10 bases fit TRBD1. Germline lookup yields CDR1 SGHDT and CDR2 YYEEEE. Germline trimming cut 4 bases from V and 3 bases from J; bases unmatched to any gene: 11. CDR3 length: 17 amino acids. CDR3 nucleotide sequence: TGTGCCAGCAGCCGTCCAACCGGGACAGGGGTAACAGATACGCAGTATTTT. Protein product: CASSRPTGTGVTDTQYF.

This chain joins TRBV9 and TRBJ1-5, with no clear D. This CDR3 has 15 residues. Trimming took 0 bases from V and 2 from J, leaving 9 bases between them. Germline V gives CDR1 SGDLS, CDR2 YYNGEE. The CDR3 here is CASSVEPGGNQPQHF. In DNA form, the CDR3 reads TGTGCCAGCAGCGTAGAACCAGGTGGCAATCAGCCCCAGCATTTT.

V and J are TRBV6-5 and TRBJ2-7; D may correspond to TRBD1 or TRBD2 (5 bases each). Germline assignment: CDR1 MNHEY and CDR2 SVGAGI. CDR3 length equals 15 residues. V shed 2 bases and J shed 3 bases, with 14 bases lying between them. The CDR3 spells CASSYDWGRHYEQYF. DNA of the CDR3: TGTGCCAGCAGTTACGACTGGGGACGTCACTACGAGCAGTACTTC.

This rearrangement joins TRBV30 to TRBJ2-3, with 11 bases matching TRBD1. V dropped 5 bases and J dropped 4; count of bases not matched to a gene: 8. Per the germline V gene, CDR1 is GTSNPN and CDR2 is SVGIG (reference sequence). The CDR3 runs to 15 residues. The CDR3 loop reads CAWSRDRGWSDTQYF. The CDR3 DNA follows: TGTGCCTGGTCCCGGGACAGGGGGTGGTCAGATACGCAGTATTTT.